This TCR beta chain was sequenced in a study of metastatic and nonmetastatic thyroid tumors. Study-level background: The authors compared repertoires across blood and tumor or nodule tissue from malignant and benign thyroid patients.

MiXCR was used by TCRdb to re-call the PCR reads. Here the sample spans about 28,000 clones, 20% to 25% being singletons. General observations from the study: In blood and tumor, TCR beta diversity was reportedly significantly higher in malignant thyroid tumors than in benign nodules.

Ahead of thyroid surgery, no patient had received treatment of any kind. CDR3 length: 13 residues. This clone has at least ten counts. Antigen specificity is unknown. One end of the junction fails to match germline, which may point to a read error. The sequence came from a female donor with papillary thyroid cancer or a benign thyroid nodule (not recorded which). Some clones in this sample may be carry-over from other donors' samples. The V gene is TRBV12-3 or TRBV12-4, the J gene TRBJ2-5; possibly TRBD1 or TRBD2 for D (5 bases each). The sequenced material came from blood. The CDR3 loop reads CTSSNGRDGTQYF. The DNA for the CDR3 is TGTACCAGCAGTAACGGAAGGGACGGGACCCAGTACTTC.